The present T cell receptor (beta chain) was sequenced within a study of identical twins. A note on this clonotype: Antigen specificity is unknown. The junction shows a germline mismatch at one end, possibly a read error.

One entry per CDR3 protein, called by TCRdb with MiXCR from the 5' RACE reads. The table lists around 1.7 million distinct CDR3 sequences, about 32% of them singletons. General study points: Sharing of beta out-of-frame sequences by twins showed a weaker excess. There was an excess of low generation probability in the out-of-frame alpha sequences that twins shared. Clonotypes of the beta chain that were abundant in cord blood carried fewer insertions (memory repertoires showed none).

The CDR3 sequence is 14 residues long. The TCR originated in a newborn girl in good health. The V and J genes are TRBV12-3 or TRBV12-4 and TRBJ2-3; tentative D call: TRBD2 (6 bases). Specimen: cord blood. The chain's CDR3 is CASSLAGSTDAQYF. The CDR3 region has the DNA TGTGCCAGCAGTTTAGCCGGGAGCACAGATGCGCAGTATTTT.